This entry is about one T cell receptor (beta chain). The sample belongs to a study of blood T cell repertoires in COVID-19. Across the study: Acute and convalescent COVID-19 specimens originated in the United States, Italy and Spain.

Germline V gene sequence: CDR1 MNHNS, CDR2 SASEGT. The CDR3 runs to 17 residues. The V and J ends lost 1 base and 5 bases, in that order; junction bases with no gene match: 13. Generated by immunoSEQ multiplex PCR, the TCRdb table keeps only in-frame clones and is missing some. The table has 100,000 to 150,000 clones, approximately 81% seen once; the top ten hold more than 3%. The TCR originated in a woman between 50 and 59 years old with acute or convalescent COVID-19. This chain joins TRBV6-1 and TRBJ1-2; the match to TRBD1 covers 7 bases. The sample consisted of peripheral blood. The CDR3 reads CASSEGPIIQGRYGYTF. Here the CDR3 DNA reads TGTGCCAGCAGTGAAGGCCCAATTATACAGGGGAGATATGGCTACACCTTC.